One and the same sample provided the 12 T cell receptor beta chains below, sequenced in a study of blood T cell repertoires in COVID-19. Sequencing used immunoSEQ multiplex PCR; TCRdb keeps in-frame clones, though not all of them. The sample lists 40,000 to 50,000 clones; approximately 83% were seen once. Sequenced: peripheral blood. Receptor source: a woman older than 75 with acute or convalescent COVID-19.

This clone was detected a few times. The CDR3 loop reads CASSGQGADQPQHF. CDR3 sequence (DNA): TGTGCCAGCAGTGGACAGGGGGCAGATCAGCCCCAGCATTTT. V and J are TRBV2 and TRBJ1-5; 10 bases fit TRBD1. The length of the CDR3 is 14 residues. From germline, CDR1 is SNHLY and CDR2 FYNNEI. V lost 4 bases to trimming and J lost 5 bases; unmatched junction nucleotides: 2.

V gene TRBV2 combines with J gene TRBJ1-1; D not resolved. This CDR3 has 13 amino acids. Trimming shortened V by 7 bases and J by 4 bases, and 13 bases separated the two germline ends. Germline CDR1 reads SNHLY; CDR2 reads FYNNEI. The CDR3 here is CASTREISTEAFF. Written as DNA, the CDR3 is TGTGCCAGCACGAGGGAGATTAGCACTGAAGCTTTCTTT.

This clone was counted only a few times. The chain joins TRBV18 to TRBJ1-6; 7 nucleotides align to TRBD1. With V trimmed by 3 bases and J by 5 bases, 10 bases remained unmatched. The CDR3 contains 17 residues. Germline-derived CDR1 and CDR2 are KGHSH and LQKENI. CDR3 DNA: TGTGCCAGCTCACCGCGCCCCGGGACAGACCATAATTCACCCCTCCACTTT. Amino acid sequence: CASSPRPGTDHNSPLHF.

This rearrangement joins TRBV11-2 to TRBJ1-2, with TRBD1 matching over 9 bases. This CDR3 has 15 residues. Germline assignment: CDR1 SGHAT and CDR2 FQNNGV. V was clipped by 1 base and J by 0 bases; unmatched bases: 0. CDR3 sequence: CASSLGQGANYGYTF. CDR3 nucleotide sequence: TGTGCCAGCAGCTTAGGACAGGGGGCTAACTATGGCTACACCTTC.

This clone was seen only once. This chain's CDR3 is CASRVPGRGFYEQYF. In nucleotides, the CDR3 is TGTGCCAGCAGGGTCCCGGGACGGGGGTTTTACGAGCAGTACTTC. V usage is TRBV2 and J usage is TRBJ2-7; perhaps TRBD2 as D (6 bases). V lost 6 bases, J lost 4 bases, and 19 bases lay in between. CDR1 is SNHLY and CDR2 is FYNNEI in the germline V gene. The CDR3 is made up of 15 amino acids.

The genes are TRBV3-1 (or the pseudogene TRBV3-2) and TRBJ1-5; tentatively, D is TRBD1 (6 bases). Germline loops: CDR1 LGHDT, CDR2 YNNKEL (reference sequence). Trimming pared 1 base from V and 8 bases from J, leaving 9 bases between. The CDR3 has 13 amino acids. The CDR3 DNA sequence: TGTGCCAGCAGCCAAGGCAGGGGAGAGCCCCAGCATTTT. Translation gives CASSQGRGEPQHF.

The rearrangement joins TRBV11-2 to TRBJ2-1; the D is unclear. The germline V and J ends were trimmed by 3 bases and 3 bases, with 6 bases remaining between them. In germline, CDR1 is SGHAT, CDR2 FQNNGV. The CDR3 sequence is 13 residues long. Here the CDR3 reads CASSFEYYNEQFF. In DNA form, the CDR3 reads TGTGCCAGCAGCTTTGAGTACTACAATGAGCAGTTCTTC.

This CDR3 is CASSLGGRADTQYF. The CDR3 region has the DNA TGCGCCAGCAGCTTGGGGGGGCGGGCAGATACGCAGTATTTT. The J gene is TRBJ2-3, the V gene TRBV5-1; D possibly corresponds to TRBD1 (6 bases). CDR3 length: 14 residues. Per germline, CDR1 SGHRS and CDR2 YFSETQ. V was cut by 0 bases and J by 4 bases, with 9 bases left in between.

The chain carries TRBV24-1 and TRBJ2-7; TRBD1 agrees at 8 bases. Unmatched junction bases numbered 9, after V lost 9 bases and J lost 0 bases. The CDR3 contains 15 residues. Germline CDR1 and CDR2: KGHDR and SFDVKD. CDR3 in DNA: TGTGCCACCGGAGGGACCGGGACAGGCTCCTACGAGCAGTACTTC. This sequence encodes CATGGTGTGSYEQYF.

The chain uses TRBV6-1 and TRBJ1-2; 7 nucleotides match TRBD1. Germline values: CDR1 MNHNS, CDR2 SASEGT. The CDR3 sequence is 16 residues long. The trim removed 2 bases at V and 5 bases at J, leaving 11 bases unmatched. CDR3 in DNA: TGTGCCAGCAGTGAAATGGGCAGGGGGAGGATTTATGGCTACACCTTC. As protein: CASSEMGRGRIYGYTF.

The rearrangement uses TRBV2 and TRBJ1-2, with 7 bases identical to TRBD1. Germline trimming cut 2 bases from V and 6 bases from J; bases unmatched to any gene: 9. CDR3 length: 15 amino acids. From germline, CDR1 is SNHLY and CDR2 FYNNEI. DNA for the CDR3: TGTGCCAGCAGTGAAAATCCAGGGGGAAGGAATGGCTACACCTTC. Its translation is CASSENPGGRNGYTF.

This CDR3 reads CASSPIYNTEAFF. The CDR3 DNA sequence: TGTGCCAGCTCACCGATCTATAACACTGAAGCTTTCTTT. The V and J genes are TRBV18 and TRBJ1-1; D remains ambiguous. V lost 3 bases and J 2 bases, leaving 7 bases between the germline ends. The CDR3 sequence is 13 residues long. CDR1 is KGHSH and CDR2 is LQKENI in the germline V gene.